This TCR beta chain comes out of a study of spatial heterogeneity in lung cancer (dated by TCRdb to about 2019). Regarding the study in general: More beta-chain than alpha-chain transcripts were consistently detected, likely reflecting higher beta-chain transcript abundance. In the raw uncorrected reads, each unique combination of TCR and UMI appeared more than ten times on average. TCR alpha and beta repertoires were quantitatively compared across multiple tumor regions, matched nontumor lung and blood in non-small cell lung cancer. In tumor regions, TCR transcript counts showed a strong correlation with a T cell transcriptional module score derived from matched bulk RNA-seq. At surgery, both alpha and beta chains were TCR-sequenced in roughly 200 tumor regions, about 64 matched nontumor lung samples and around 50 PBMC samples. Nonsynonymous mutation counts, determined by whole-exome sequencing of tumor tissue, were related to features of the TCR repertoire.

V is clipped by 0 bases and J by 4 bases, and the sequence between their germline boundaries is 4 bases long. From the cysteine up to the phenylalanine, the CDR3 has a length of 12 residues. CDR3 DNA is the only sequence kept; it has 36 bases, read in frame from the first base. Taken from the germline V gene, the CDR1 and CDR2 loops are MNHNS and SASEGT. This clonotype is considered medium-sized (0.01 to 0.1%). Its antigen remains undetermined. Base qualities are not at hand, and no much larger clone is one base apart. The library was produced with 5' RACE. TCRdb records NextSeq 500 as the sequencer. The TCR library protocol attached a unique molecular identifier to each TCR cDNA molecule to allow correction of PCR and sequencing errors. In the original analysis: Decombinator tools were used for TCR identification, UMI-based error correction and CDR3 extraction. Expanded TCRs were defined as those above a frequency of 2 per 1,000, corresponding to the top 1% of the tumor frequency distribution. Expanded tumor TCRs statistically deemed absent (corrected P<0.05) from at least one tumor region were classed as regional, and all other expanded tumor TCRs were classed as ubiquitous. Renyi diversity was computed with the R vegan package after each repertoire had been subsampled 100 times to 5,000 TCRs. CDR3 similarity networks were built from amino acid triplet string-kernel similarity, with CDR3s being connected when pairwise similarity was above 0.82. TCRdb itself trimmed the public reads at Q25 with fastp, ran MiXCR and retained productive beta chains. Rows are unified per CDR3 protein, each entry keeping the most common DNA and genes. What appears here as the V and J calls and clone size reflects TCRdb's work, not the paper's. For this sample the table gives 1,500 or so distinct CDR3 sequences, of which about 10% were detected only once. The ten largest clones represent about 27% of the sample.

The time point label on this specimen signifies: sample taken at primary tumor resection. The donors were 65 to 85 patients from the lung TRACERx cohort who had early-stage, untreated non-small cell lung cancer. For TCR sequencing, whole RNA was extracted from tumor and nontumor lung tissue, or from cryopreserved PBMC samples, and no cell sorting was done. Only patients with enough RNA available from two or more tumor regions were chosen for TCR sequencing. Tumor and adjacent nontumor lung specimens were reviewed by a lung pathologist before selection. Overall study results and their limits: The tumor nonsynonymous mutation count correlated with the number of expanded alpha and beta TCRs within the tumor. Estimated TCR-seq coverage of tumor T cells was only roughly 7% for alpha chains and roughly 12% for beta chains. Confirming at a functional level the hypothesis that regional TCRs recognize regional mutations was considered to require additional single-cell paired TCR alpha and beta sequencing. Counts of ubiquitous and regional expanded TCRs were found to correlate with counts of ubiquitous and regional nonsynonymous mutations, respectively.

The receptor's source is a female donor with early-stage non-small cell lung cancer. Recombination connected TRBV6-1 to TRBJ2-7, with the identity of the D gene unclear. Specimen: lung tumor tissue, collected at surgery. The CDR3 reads CASSEASYEQYF. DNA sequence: TGTGCCAGCAGTGAAGCCAGTTACGAGCAGTACTTC.